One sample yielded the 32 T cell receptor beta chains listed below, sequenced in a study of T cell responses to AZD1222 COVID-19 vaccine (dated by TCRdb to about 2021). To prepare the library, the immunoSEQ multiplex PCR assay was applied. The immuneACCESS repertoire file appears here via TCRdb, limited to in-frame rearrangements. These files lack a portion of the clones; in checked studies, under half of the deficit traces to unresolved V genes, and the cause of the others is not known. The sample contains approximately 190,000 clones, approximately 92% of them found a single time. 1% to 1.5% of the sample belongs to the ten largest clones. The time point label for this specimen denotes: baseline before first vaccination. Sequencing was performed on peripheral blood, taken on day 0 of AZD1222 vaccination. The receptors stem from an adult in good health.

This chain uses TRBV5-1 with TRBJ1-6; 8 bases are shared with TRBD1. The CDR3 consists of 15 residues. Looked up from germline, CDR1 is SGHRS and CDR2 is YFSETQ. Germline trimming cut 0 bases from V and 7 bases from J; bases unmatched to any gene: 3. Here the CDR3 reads CASSLADRVNSPLHF. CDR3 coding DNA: TGCGCCAGCAGCTTGGCGGACAGGGTCAATTCACCCCTCCACTTT.

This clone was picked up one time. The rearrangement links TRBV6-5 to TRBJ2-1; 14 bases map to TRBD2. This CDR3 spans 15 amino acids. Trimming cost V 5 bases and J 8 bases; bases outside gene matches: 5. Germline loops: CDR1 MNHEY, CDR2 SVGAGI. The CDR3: CASSTGLAGGHEQFF. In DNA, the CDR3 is TGTGCCAGCAGTACAGGACTAGCGGGGGGCCATGAGCAGTTCTTC.

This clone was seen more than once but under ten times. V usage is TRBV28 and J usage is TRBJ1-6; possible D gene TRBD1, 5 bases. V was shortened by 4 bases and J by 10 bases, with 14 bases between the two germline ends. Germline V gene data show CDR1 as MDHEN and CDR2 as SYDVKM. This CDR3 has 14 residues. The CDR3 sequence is CASSSAQVGSPLHF. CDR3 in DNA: TGTGCCAGCAGTTCGGCACAGGTCGGCTCACCCCTCCACTTT.

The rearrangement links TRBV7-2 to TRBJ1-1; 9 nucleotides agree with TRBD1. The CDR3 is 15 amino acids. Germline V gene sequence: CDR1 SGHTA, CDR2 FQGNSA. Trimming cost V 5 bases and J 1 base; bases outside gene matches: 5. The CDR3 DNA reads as TGTGCCAGCAGCGCCACGGGACAGGGGAACACTGAAGCTTTCTTT. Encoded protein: CASSATGQGNTEAFF.

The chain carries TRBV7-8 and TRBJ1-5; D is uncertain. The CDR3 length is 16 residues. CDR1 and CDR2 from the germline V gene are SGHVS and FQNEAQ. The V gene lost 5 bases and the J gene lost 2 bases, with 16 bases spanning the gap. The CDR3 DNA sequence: TGTGCCAGCAGCCGAAGGGATTTAGTGGGCAATCAGCCCCAGCATTTT. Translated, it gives CASSRRDLVGNQPQHF.

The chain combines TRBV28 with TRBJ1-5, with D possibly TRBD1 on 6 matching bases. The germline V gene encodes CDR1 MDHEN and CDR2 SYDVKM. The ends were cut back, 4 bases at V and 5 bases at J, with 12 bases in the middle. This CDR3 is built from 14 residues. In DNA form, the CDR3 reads TGTGCCAGCAGTTCTCATGGACAGTATCAGCCCCAGCATTTT. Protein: CASSSHGQYQPQHF.

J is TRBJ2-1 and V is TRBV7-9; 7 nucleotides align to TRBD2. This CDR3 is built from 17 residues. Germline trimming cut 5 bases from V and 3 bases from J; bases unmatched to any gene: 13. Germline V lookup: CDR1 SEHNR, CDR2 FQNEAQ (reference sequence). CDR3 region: CASSPDPGGGYYNEQFF. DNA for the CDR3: TGTGCCAGCAGCCCTGACCCGGGCGGGGGATACTACAATGAGCAGTTCTTC.

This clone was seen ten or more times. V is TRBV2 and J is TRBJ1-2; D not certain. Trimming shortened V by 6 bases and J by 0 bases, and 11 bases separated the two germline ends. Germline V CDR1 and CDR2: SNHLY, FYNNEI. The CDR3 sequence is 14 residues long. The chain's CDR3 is CASSEQRPNYGYTF. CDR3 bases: TGTGCCAGCAGCGAACAGAGACCTAACTATGGCTACACCTTC.

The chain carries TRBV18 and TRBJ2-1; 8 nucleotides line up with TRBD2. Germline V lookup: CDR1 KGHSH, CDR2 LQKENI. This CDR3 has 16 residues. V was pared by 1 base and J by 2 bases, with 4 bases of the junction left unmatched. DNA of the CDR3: TGTGCCAGCTCACCACTAGCGGGACCCGCCTACAATGAGCAGTTCTTC. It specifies CASSPLAGPAYNEQFF. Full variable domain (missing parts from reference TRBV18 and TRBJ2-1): NAGVMQNPRHLVRRRGQEARLRCSPMKGHSHVYWYRQLPEEGLKFMVYLQKENIIDESGMPKERFSAEFPKEGPSILRIQQVVRGDSAAYFCASSPLAGPAYNEQFFGPGTRLTVL.

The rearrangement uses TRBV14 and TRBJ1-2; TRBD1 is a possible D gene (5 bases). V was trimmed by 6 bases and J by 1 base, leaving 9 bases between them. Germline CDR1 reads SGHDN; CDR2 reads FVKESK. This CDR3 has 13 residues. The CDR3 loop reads CASSSGINYGYTF. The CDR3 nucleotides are TGTGCCAGCAGTTCAGGGATTAACTATGGCTACACCTTC. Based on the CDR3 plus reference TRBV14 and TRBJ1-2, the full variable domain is EAGVTQFPSHSVIEKGQTVTLRCDPISGHDNLYWYRRVMGKEIKFLLHFVKESKQDESGMPNNRFLAERTGGTYSTLKVQPAELEDSGVYFCASSSGINYGYTFGSGTRLTVV.

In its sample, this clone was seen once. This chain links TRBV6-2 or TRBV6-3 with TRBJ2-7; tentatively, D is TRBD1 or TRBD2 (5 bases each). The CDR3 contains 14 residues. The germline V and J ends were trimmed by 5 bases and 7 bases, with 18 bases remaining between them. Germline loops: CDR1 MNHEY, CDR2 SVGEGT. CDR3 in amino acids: CASSPGTGRVEQYF. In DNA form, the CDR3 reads TGTGCCAGCAGTCCGGGGACCGGCCGGGTTGAGCAGTACTTC.

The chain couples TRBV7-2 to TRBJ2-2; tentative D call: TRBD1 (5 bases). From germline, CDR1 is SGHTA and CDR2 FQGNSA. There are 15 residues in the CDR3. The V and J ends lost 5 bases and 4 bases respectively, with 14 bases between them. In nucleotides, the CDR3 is TGTGCCAGCAGCCCCAACACAGGAGCCACCGGGGAGCTGTTTTTT. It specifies CASSPNTGATGELFF.

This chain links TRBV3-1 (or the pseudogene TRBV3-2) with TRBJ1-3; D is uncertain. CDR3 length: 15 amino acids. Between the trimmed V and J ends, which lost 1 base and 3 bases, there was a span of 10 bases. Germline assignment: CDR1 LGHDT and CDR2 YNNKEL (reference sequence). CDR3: CASSQATTGGNTIYF. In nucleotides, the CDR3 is TGTGCCAGCAGCCAAGCGACCACGGGTGGAAACACCATATATTTT.

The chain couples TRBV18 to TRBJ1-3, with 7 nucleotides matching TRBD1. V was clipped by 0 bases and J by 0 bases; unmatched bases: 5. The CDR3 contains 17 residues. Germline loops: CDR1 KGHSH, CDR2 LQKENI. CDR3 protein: CASSPPTGTLSGNTIYF. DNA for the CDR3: TGTGCCAGCTCACCACCGACAGGGACACTCTCTGGAAACACCATATATTTT.

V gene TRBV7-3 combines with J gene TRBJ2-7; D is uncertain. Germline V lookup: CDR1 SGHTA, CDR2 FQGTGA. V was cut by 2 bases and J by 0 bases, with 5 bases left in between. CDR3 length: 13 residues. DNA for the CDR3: TGTGCCAGCAGCTTAGGCAACTCCTACGAGCAGTACTTC. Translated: CASSLGNSYEQYF.

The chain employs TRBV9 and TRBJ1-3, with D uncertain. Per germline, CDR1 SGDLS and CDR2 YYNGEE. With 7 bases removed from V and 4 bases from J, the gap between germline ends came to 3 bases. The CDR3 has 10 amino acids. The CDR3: CASAGNTIYF. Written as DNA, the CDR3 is TGTGCCAGCGCCGGAAACACCATATATTTT.

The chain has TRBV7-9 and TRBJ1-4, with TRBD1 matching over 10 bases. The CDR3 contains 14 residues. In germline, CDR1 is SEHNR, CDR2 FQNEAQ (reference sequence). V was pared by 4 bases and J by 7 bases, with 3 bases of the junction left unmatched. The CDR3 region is CASSWDRGSEKLFF. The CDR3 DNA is TGTGCCAGCAGCTGGGACAGGGGAAGTGAAAAACTGTTTTTT.

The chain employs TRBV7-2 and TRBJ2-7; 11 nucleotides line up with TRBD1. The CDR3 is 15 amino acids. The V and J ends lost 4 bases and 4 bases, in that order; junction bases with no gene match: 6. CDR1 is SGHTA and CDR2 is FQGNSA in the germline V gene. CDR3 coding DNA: TGTGCCAGCAGCTCTGGACAGGGGGCCGGATACGAGCAGTACTTC. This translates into CASSSGQGAGYEQYF.

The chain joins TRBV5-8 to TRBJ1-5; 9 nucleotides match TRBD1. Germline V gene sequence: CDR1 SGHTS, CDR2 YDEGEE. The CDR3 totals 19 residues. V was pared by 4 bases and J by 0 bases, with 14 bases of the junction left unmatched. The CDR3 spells CASSASTGGLLYSNQPQHF. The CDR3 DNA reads TGTGCCAGCAGCGCCTCGACAGGGGGACTTTTATATAGCAATCAGCCCCAGCATTTT. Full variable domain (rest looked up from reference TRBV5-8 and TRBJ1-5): EAGVTQSPTHLIKTRGQQATLRCSPISGHTSVYWYQQALGLGLQFLLWYDEGEERNRGNFPPRFSGRQFPNYSSELNVNALELEDSALYLCASSASTGGLLYSNQPQHFGDGTRLSIL.

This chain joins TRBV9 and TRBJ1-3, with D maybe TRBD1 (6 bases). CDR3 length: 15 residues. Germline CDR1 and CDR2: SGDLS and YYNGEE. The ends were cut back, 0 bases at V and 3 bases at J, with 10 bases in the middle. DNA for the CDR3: TGTGCCAGCAGCGTAGAAGGGGGTTATGGAAACACCATATATTTT. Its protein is CASSVEGGYGNTIYF.

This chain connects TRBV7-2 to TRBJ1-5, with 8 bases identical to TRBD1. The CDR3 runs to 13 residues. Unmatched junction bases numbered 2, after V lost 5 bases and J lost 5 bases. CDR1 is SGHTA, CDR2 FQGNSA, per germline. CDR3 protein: CASSETGDQPQHF. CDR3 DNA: TGTGCCAGCAGCGAGACAGGGGATCAGCCCCAGCATTTT. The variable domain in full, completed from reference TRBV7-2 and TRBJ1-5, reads GAGVSQSPSNKVTEKGKDVELRCDPISGHTALYWYRQSLGQGLEFLIYFQGNSAPDKSGLPSDRFSAERTGGSVSTLTIQRTQQEDSAVYLCASSETGDQPQHFGDGTRLSIL.

For the CDR3, the DNA is TGTGCCAGCACGTGGACGTTAAGCTCCTACAATGAGCAGTTCTTC. This encodes CASTWTLSSYNEQFF. The chain recombines TRBV27 with TRBJ2-1; D not certain. The CDR3 spans 15 residues. Trimming stripped 7 bases from V and 0 bases from J, with 13 bases between. Germline-derived CDR1 and CDR2 are MNHEY and SMNVEV (reference sequence).

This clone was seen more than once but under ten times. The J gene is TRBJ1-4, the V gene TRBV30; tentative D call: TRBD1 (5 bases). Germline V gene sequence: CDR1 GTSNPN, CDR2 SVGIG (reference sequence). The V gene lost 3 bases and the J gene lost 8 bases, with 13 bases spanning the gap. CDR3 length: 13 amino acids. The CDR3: CAWRARVTEKLFF. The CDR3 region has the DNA TGTGCCTGGAGAGCCAGGGTAACCGAAAAACTGTTTTTT. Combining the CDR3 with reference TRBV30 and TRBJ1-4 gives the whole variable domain SQTIHQWPATLVQPVGSPLSLECTVEGTSNPNLYWYRQAAGRGLQLLFYSVGIGQISSEVPQNLSASRPQDRQFILSSKKLLLSDSGFYLCAWRARVTEKLFFGSGTQLSVL.

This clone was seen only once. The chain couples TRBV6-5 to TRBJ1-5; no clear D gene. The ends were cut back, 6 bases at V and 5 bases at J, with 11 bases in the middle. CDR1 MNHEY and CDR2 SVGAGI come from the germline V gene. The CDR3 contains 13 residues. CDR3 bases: TGTGCCAGCAGGCGCGGTCCTTATCAGCCCCAGCATTTT. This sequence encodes CASRRGPYQPQHF.

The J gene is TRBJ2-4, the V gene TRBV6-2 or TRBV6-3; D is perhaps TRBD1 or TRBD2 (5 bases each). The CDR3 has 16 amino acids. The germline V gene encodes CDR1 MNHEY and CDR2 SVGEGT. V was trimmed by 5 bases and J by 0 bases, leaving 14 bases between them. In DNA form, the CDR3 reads TGTGCCAGCAGTCCCCCCCCGGGGCTAGCCAAAAACATTCAGTACTTC. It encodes CASSPPPGLAKNIQYF.

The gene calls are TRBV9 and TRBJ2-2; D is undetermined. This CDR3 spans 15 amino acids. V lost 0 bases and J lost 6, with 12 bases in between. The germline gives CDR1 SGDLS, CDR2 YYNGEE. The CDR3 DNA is TGTGCCAGCAGCGTAGGTCAGGTGGGCTCCGGGGAGCTGTTTTTT. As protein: CASSVGQVGSGELFF.

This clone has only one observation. The CDR3 nucleotides are TGTGCCAGCAGTGTCCTAGCGGGGGGCCTCCGGGGCACCGGGGAGCTGTTTTTT. The encoded protein is CASSVLAGGLRGTGELFF. The chain combines TRBV6-1 with TRBJ2-2; TRBD2 matches at 11 bases. Germline V CDR1 and CDR2: MNHNS, SASEGT. The CDR3 totals 18 residues. Trimming cost V 4 bases and J 4 bases; bases outside gene matches: 11.

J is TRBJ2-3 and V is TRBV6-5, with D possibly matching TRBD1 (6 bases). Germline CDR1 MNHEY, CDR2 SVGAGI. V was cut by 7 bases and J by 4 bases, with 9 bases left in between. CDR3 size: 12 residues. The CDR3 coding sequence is TGTGCCAGCACCCGGACAGCAGATACGCAGTATTTT. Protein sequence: CASTRTADTQYF.

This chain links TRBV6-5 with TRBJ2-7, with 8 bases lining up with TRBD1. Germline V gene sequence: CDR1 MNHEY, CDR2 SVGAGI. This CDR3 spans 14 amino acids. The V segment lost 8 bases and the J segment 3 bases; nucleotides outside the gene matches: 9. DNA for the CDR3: TGTGCCAGCCTGCGGGACAGGACTCTCTACGAGCAGTACTTC. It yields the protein CASLRDRTLYEQYF.

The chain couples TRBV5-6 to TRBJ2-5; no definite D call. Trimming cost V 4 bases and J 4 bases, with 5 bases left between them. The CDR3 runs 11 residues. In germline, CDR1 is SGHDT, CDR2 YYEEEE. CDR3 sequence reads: CASSNRETQYF. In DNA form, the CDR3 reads TGTGCCAGCAGCAACCGAGAGACCCAGTACTTC.

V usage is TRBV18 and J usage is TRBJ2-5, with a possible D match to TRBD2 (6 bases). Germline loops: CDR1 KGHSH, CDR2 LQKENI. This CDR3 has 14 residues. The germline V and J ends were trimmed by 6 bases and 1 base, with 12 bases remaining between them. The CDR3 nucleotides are TGTGCCAGCTCTCGGGGGAGCTTCCAAGAGACCCAGTACTTC. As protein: CASSRGSFQETQYF.

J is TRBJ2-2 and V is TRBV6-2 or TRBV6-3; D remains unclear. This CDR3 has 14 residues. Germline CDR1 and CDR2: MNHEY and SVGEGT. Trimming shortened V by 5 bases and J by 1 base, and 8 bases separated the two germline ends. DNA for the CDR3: TGTGCCAGCAGTACGGCTGAGAACACCGGGGAGCTGTTTTTT. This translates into CASSTAENTGELFF.